This entry describes one TCR beta chain. The data stem from a study of blood T cell repertoires in COVID-19. The wider study: In each case, the material was cDNA or gDNA derived from T cells, B-cell-depleted T cells, or PBMCs.

CDR1 and CDR2 (germline): ENHRY, SYGVKD. This CDR3 has 13 amino acids. Germline trimming cut 4 bases from V and 9 bases from J; bases unmatched to any gene: 1. The protocol was immunoSEQ multiplex PCR, while the TCRdb copy is restricted to in-frame clones and leaves out a portion. The sample carries 140,000 or so clones, roughly 86% recorded once. The TCR comes from a man aged 65 to 79 with acute or convalescent COVID-19. The chain recombines TRBV10-3 with TRBJ1-4; TRBD1 aligns across 11 bases. Sequenced: peripheral blood. In DNA, the CDR3 is TGTGCCATCAGTGGGGACAGGGGGAAAAAACTGTTTTTT. Translating it yields CAISGDRGKKLFF.